This T cell receptor (beta chain) was observed in a study of beta chain features in type 1 diabetes. Study summary: Investigators examined nearly 110,000,000 sorted cells across all samples.

It was via CD45RO/CCR7/CD25/CD127/CD95/CD27 that CD4+ naive, central memory, regulatory and stem cell-like memory cells were sorted. Each of the sorted populations had a purity greater than 95%. Whole-study results and caveats: The study found moderately but significantly shorter TCRB CDR3s in all four CD4+ subsets of Type 1 diabetes patients. Type 1 diabetes patients had VDJ junctions that carried fewer insertions and more deletions.

This clone came up a few times. Its antigen is still unknown. V lost 3 bases and J lost 6, with 13 bases in between. Germline CDR1 and CDR2: SGDLS and YYNGEE. This CDR3 has 15 amino acids. Sequenced material consisted of expressed TCRB transcripts (all of the isolated RNA was reverse transcribed). TCRdb keeps only in-frame clones here, not all; method: immunoSEQ multiplex PCR. The table lists about 650,000 clones, under 15% of them singletons. This receptor was identified in a man aged 25-45 years with type 1 diabetes. The sample taken for sequencing was naive CD4+ T cells from blood. The V and J genes are TRBV9 and TRBJ1-6; no firm D call. In DNA form, the CDR3 reads TGTGCCAGCAGCGAGACGGCAGCACCTAATTCACCCCTCCACTTT. Protein product: CASSETAAPNSPLHF.